This TCR beta chain was documented in a study of early T cells in non-severe SARS-CoV-2 infection. Notes on the study in general: VDJdb matching skewed toward anti-spike CD8 responses, missing private and CD4 specificities.

Comment on this clonotype: Antigen specificity is unknown. This may be a read error, as it is one base from a much larger clone.

There are 16 residues in the CDR3. The germline V gene encodes CDR1 SGHTA and CDR2 FQGNSA. Tagging with unique molecular identifiers was applied to individual cDNA molecules. TCRdb ran MiXCR on the 5' RACE reads and lists one entry per CDR3 protein. The sample lists tens of thousands of distinct CDR3 sequences, 6.5% occurring once. The material was whole blood, obtained at baseline. The chain is built from TRBV7-2 and TRBJ2-1; 9 bases line up with TRBD2. This sequence originates from an adult who was a healthcare worker with PCR-confirmed SARS-CoV-2 infection or an uninfected control (not recorded which). DNA for the CDR3: TGTGCCAGCAGCTTACGAATAGCGGGGGTTTACAATCAGCAGTTCTTC. Translated, it gives CASSLRIAGVYNQQFF.